A selection of T cell receptor beta chains follows, all from one sample in a study of beta chain features in type 1 diabetes. Data came from immunoSEQ multiplex PCR; TCRdb stores just in-frame clones and leaves some out. Among 620,000 or so clones listed, 15% were seen once. Sequencing was done on a sample of naive CD4+ T cells from blood. These receptor sequences come from a man aged 18 to 35 in good health. Each CDR3 is given with its conserved first and last residue. D genes are given only for firm matches. Size is omitted from some rows. Given values are once, few, many or a class for expanded clones.

cdr3_nt | cdr3_aa | cdr3_length | j_call | clone_size | v_call | d_call
TGTGCCAGCAGCGTAGGGCGAGGGAGAAACACCGGGGAGCTGTTTTTT | CASSVGRGRNTGELFF | 16 | TRBJ2-2 | NA | TRBV9 | NA
TGTGCCAGCACCTCTAGCGGGGGGCAGGGCGAGCAGTTCTTC | CASTSSGGQGEQFF | 14 | TRBJ2-1 | NA | TRBV7-2 | TRBD2
TGCGCCAGCAGCCAGGGCGGGGCAGGGGGCTACGAGCAGTACTTC | CASSQGGAGGYEQYF | 15 | TRBJ2-7 | NA | TRBV4-3 | NA
TGCGCCAGCAGCCCACTCGGACTAGCCGTTTCGAACACCGGGGAGCTGTTTTTT | CASSPLGLAVSNTGELFF | 18 | TRBJ2-2 | few | TRBV5-1 | TRBD2
TGTGCCAGCAGCCAAGTTGAGACGGTGAACACTGAAGCTTTCTTT | CASSQVETVNTEAFF | 15 | TRBJ1-1 | few | TRBV4-2 | NA
TGTGCCAGTAGTATGGCGGGAGACATGAACACTGAAGCTTTCTTT | CASSMAGDMNTEAFF | 15 | TRBJ1-1 | few | TRBV19 | NA
TGTGCCAGCAGCCCTCGGACTGCCACAGATACGCAGTATTTT | CASSPRTATDTQYF | 14 | TRBJ2-3 | few | TRBV11-2 | NA
TGTGCCAGCACTGGCCCGGGGAGAAATAATTCACCCCTCCACTTT | CASTGPGRNNSPLHF | 15 | TRBJ1-6 | few | TRBV28 | NA
TGTGCCAGCAGTTTATTCGGCTACGAGCAGTACTTC | CASSLFGYEQYF | 12 | TRBJ2-7 | few | TRBV28 | NA
TGCGCCAGCAGCCAAACGGAGACCCAGTACTTC | CASSQTETQYF | 11 | TRBJ2-5 | NA | TRBV4-3 | NA
TGTGCCAGCCTGAAGACGGGACAGCCGGAGGTAGAGACCCAGTACTTC | CASLKTGQPEVETQYF | 16 | TRBJ2-5 | NA | TRBV7-2 | TRBD1
TGTGCCAGCAGCCTGGACAGGGTGTATCAGCCCCAGCATTTT | CASSLDRVYQPQHF | 14 | TRBJ1-5 | NA | TRBV7-3 | TRBD1
TGTGCCAGTATGAAGTATGAGAACACTGAAGCTTTCTTT | CASMKYENTEAFF | 13 | TRBJ1-1 | few | TRBV19 | NA
TGTGCCAGTAGGGGGGAGCCTAATCAGCCCCAGCATTTT | CASRGEPNQPQHF | 13 | TRBJ1-5 | few | TRBV19 | NA
TGTGCCAGCAGTCTCAGCTTGGGGGGCGTTGAAAAACTGTTTTTT | CASSLSLGGVEKLFF | 15 | TRBJ1-4 | NA | TRBV11-2 | NA
TGTGCCAGCAGCCCCGGGACGGTGGTTTTGGGCTACACCTTC | CASSPGTVVLGYTF | 14 | TRBJ1-2 | NA | TRBV7-9 | NA
TGCAGCGTTCGAATCTCTGGGGCCAACGTCCTGACTTTC | CSVRISGANVLTF | 13 | TRBJ2-6 | NA | TRBV29-1 | NA
TGTGCCATCAGTGAGCGGGGGGGACTAGCGGGAAAGAATGAGCAGTTCTTC | CAISERGGLAGKNEQFF | 17 | TRBJ2-1 | NA | TRBV10-3 | TRBD2
TGTGCCATCTCCCCTGGAGAGACCCAGTACTTC | CAISPGETQYF | 11 | TRBJ2-5 | few | TRBV10-3 | NA
TGTGCCAGCAGTTTATCCCTGCCCCGCACTGAAGCTTTCTTT | CASSLSLPRTEAFF | 14 | TRBJ1-1 | once | TRBV28 | NA
TGTGCCAGTAGTAAATATAGGCAGCGTCAGGGCCACGAGACCCAGTACTTC | CASSKYRQRQGHETQYF | 17 | TRBJ2-5 | NA | TRBV19 | NA
TGTGCCAGCAGTTTATGGGCCATGGGAGTAGAGACCCAGTACTTC | CASSLWAMGVETQYF | 15 | TRBJ2-5 | few | TRBV27 | NA
TGTGCCAGCAGCACGAATCGGCCGGAGCGCCGGGCAGATACGCAGTATTTT | CASSTNRPERRADTQYF | 17 | TRBJ2-3 | few | TRBV13 | NA
TGTGCCAGCGTACCCCTAGCGGGCATAAGGTGGAATGAGCAGTTCTTC | CASVPLAGIRWNEQFF | 16 | TRBJ2-1 | NA | TRBV7-9 | TRBD2
TGTGCCAGCAGACCCCCCGCCGGACAGGCTAGGGCTTTCTTT | CASRPPAGQARAFF | 14 | TRBJ1-1 | few | TRBV7-2 | TRBD1
TGTGCCACTCGAGATAATGGTCTCGCCTACGAGCAGTACTTC | CATRDNGLAYEQYF | 14 | TRBJ2-7 | NA | TRBV19 | NA
TGTGCCAGCAGGAGGGCTATAGCGGGAGGCCCGAACACCGGGGAGCTGTTTTTT | CASRRAIAGGPNTGELFF | 18 | TRBJ2-2 | few | TRBV2 | TRBD2
TGTGCCAGCAGTTACCCGGGGAGCTCTGGAAACACCATATATTTT | CASSYPGSSGNTIYF | 15 | TRBJ1-3 | once | TRBV6-6 | NA
TGTGCCAGCAGTAGGGGACAGAGTTACAATGAGCAGTTCTTC | CASSRGQSYNEQFF | 14 | TRBJ2-1 | few | TRBV6-4 | TRBD1
TGTGCTAGCAGCTTAGAATCTAGCGGGAGAGACAATGAGCAGTTCTTC | CASSLESSGRDNEQFF | 16 | TRBJ2-1 | few | TRBV7-7 | TRBD2
TGTGCCAGCAGCGTAGTAGGGACAGGGAGATGGGAGACCCAGTACTTC | CASSVVGTGRWETQYF | 16 | TRBJ2-5 | few | TRBV9 | TRBD1